This T cell receptor beta chain was obtained from a study of T cells after yellow fever vaccination. Whole-study findings and limits: Overlap between CD4 and CD8 compartments was detected for a small share of clonotypes. Reappearance after the booster was observed for most primary-vaccination clones (more than 95% CD4, roughly 90% CD8).

The V end lost 0 bases, the J end lost 4 bases, and 7 bases lay between the germline ends. Germline CDR1 SGHAT, CDR2 FQNNGV. CDR3 length equals 13 residues. Making TCR cDNA involved 5'RACE template switching, which added UMIs and a universal primer site. TCRdb reanalysed the 5' RACE reads using MiXCR and keeps one entry per CDR3 protein. This sample has some 160,000 distinct CDR3 sequences, with 9.3% found just once. Points on this clonotype: Its specificity is not known.

Sequences were derived from CD8+ T cells sorted from PBMCs, sampled 45 days after the yellow fever booster vaccination. The rearrangement joins TRBV11-2 to TRBJ2-7; no clear D. The clonotype originates from a man between 18 and 35 years old who received the YFV17D yellow fever vaccine. CDR3 residues: CASSLERLYEQYF. In DNA form, the CDR3 reads TGTGCCAGCAGCTTAGAAAGACTTTACGAGCAGTACTTC.